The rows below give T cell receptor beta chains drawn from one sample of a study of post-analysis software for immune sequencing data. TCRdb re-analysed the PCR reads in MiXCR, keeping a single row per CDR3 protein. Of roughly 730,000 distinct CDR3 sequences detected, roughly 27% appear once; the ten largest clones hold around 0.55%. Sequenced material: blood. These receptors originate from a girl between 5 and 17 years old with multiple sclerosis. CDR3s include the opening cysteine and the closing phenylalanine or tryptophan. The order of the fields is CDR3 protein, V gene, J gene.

CDR3: CSARTASSYNEQFF; V: TRBV20-1; J: TRBJ2-1
CDR3: CASSSRSSRAEQYF; V: TRBV3-1; J: TRBJ2-7
CDR3: CSTQLGVEETQYF; V: TRBV20-1; J: TRBJ2-5
CDR3: CVISEFPPSGGYTDTQYF; V: TRBV10-3; J: TRBJ2-3
CDR3: CASSFSAGGETQYF; V: TRBV7-2; J: TRBJ2-5
CDR3: CASSLAMGGVYEQYF; V: TRBV7-2; J: TRBJ2-7
CDR3: CACSLGTGLSYEQYF; V: TRBV7-2; J: TRBJ2-7
CDR3: CSAESPGLAGGREQFF; V: TRBV20-1; J: TRBJ2-1
CDR3: CSASKRSSTDTQYF; V: TRBV20-1; J: TRBJ2-3
CDR3: CASHGGVYNEQFF; V: TRBV2; J: TRBJ2-1
CDR3: CASSPTGDQVYGYTF; V: TRBV12-3/TRBV12-4; J: TRBJ1-2
CDR3: CASSQRFNTGELFF; V: TRBV4-3; J: TRBJ2-2
CDR3: CASRPTHTGELFF; V: TRBV6-2/TRBV6-3; J: TRBJ2-2
CDR3: CASSQLGRDEQFF; V: TRBV6-2/TRBV6-3; J: TRBJ2-1
CDR3: CSAVKRGMEVNEKLFF; V: TRBV20-1; J: TRBJ1-4
CDR3: CASSEYLTAQETQYF; V: TRBV25-1; J: TRBJ2-5
CDR3: CASSPPRRRAPETQYF; V: TRBV28; J: TRBJ2-5
CDR3: CASSRRRGVSNQPQHF; V: TRBV11-1; J: TRBJ1-5
CDR3: CASSQVQGLHSPLHF; V: TRBV4-1; J: TRBJ1-6
CDR3: CASSQGLRDTDTQYF; V: TRBV4-1; J: TRBJ2-3
CDR3: CSAPPAGLGEQYF; V: TRBV20-1; J: TRBJ2-7
CDR3: CSAGDRGTGRAEAFF; V: TRBV20-1; J: TRBJ1-1
CDR3: CASGQIFTQYF; V: TRBV28; J: TRBJ2-4
CDR3: CASSGLSGANVLTF; V: TRBV9; J: TRBJ2-6
CDR3: CASSYSPPSGIYNEQFF; V: TRBV6-2/TRBV6-3; J: TRBJ2-1
CDR3: CASSLSSGSRQETQYF; V: TRBV5-1; J: TRBJ2-5
CDR3: CASSPRVAGGGDTQYF; V: TRBV7-2; J: TRBJ2-3